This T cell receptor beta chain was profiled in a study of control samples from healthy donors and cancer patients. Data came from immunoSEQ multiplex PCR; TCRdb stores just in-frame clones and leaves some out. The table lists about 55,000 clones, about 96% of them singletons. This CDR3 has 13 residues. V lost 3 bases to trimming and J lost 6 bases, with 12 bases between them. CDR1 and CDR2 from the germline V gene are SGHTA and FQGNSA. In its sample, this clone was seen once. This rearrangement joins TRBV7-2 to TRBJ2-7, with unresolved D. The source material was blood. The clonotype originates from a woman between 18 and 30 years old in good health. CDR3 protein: CASSFTASVEQYF. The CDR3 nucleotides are TGTGCCAGCAGCTTTACAGCTTCTGTCGAGCAGTACTTC.